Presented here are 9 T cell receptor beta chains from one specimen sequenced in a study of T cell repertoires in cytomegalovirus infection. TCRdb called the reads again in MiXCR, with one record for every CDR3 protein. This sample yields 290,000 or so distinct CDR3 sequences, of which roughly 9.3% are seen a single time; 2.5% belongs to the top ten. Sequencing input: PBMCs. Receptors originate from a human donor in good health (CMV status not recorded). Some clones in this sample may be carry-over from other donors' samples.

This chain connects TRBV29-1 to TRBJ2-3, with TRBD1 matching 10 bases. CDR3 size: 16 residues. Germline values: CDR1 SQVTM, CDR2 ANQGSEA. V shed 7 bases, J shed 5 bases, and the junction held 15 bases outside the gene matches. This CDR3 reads CSASDWTGGYGDTQYF. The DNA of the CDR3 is TGCAGCGCCTCCGACTGGACAGGGGGGTATGGAGATACGCAGTATTTT.

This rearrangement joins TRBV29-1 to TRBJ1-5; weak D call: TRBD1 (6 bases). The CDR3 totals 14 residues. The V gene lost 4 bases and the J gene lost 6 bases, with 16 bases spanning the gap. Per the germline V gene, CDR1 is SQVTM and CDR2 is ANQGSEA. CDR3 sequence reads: CSVGGGGPSQPQHF. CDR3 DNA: TGCAGCGTTGGGGGGGGGGGGCCGAGTCAGCCCCAGCATTTT.

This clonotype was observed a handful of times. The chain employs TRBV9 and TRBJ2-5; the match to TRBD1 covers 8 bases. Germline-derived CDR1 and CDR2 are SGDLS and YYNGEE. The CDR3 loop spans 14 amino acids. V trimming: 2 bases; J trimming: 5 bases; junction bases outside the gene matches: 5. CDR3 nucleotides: TGTGCCAGCAGCGTGGCGGACAGGGCGGAGACCCAGTACTTC. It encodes CASSVADRAETQYF.

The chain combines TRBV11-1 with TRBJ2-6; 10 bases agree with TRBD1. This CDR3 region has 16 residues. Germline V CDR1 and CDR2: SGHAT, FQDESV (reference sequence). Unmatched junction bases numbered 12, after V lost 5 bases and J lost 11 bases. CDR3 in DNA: TGTGCCAGCAGCCAAGGACAGGGGGGACGTGGCCACGTCCTGACTTTC. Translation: CASSQGQGGRGHVLTF.

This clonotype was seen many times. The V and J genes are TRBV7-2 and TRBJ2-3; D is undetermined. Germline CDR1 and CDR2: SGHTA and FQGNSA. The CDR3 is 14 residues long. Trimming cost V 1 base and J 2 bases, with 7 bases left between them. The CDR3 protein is CASSLGPNTDTQYF. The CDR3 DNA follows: TGTGCCAGCAGCTTAGGACCGAACACAGATACGCAGTATTTT.

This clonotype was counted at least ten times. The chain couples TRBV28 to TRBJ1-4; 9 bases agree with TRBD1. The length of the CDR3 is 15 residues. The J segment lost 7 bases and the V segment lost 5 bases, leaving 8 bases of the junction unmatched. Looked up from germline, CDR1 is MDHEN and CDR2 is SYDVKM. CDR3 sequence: CASSPNRGPGEKLFF. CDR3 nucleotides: TGTGCCAGCAGTCCCAACAGGGGGCCAGGTGAAAAACTGTTTTTT.

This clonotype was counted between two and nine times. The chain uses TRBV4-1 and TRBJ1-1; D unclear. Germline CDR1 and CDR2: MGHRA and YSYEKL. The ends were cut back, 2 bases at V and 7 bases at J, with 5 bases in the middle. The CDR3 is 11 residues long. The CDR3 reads CASSQRGEAFF. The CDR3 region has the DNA TGCGCCAGCAGCCAAAGAGGTGAAGCTTTCTTT.

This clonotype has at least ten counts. Here the CDR3 reads CASSAGTSGGARDTQYF. CDR3 DNA: TGTGCCAGCAGCGCCGGGACTAGCGGGGGGGCCAGGGATACGCAGTATTTT. The rearrangement joins TRBV7-9 to TRBJ2-3, with 16 bases identical to TRBD2. Trimming took 5 bases from V and 6 from J; bases not matched to a gene: 8. Germline V lookup: CDR1 SEHNR, CDR2 FQNEAQ (reference sequence). This CDR3 contains 17 residues.

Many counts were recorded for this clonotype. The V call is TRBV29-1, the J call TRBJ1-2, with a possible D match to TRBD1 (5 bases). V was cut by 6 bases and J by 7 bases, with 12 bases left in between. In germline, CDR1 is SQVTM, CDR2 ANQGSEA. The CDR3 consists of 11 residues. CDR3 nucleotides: TGCAGCGTAACCCGGGGGACTGGCTACACCTTC. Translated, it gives CSVTRGTGYTF.